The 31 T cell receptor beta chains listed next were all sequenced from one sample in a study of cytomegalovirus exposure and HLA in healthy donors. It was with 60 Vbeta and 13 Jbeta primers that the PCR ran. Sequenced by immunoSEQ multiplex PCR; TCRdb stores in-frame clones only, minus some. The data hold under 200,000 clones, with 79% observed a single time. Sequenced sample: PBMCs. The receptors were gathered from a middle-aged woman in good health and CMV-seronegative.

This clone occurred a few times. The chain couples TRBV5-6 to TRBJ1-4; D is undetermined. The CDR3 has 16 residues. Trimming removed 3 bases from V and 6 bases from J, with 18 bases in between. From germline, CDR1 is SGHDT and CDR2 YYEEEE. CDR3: CASSSTTRRGDEKLFF. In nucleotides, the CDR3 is TGTGCCAGCAGCTCCACTACGCGGAGAGGAGATGAAAAACTGTTTTTT.

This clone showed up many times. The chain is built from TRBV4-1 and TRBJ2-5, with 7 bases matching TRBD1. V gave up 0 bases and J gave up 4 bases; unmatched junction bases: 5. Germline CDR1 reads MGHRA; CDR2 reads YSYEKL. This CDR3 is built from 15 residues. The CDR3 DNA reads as TGCGCCAGCAGCCAAGATGACAGGGTGTTAGAGACCCAGTACTTC. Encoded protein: CASSQDDRVLETQYF.

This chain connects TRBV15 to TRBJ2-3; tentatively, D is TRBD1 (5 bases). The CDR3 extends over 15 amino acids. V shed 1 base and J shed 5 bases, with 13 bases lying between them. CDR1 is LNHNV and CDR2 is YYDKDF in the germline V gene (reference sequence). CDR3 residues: CATSRVAGRGDTQYF. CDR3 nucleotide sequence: TGTGCCACCAGCAGAGTGGCAGGGCGTGGAGATACGCAGTATTTT.

CDR3 residues: CASSLSGVSGANVLTF. The CDR3 bases are TGCGCCAGCAGCTTGAGTGGAGTTTCTGGGGCCAACGTCCTGACTTTC. The gene calls are TRBV5-1 and TRBJ2-6; D gene ambiguous. The germline V gene has CDR1 SGHRS and CDR2 YFSETQ. The V end was cut by 1 base, the J end by 1 base, with 9 bases between. The CDR3 totals 16 residues.

DNA for the CDR3: TGTGCCAGTAGTATAGGCAGATACACTGAAGCTTTCTTT. It translates to CASSIGRYTEAFF. The V gene is TRBV19, the J gene TRBJ1-1; D is ambiguous. Germline CDR1 is LNHDA and CDR2 is SQIVND (reference sequence). The CDR3 consists of 13 residues. V was clipped by 1 base and J by 3 bases, with 6 bases between them.

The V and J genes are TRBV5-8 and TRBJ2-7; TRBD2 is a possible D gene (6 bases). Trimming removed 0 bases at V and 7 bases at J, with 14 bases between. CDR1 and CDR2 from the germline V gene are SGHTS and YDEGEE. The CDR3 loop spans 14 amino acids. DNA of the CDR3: TGTGCCAGCAGCTTGGGTCGGGGGACGGGGGAGCAGTACTTC. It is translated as CASSLGRGTGEQYF.

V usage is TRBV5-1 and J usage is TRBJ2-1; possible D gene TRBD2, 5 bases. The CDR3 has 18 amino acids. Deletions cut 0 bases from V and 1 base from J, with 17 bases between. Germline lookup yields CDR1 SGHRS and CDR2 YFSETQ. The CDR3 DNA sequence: TGCGCCAGCAGCTTGGTAGTGGCGTCATCGGGGTCCTACAATGAGCAGTTCTTC. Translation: CASSLVVASSGSYNEQFF.

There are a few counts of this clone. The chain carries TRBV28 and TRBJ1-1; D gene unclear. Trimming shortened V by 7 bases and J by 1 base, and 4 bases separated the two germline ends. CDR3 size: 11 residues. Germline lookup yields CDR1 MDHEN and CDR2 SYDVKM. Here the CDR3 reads CASTQNTEAFF. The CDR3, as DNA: TGTGCCAGCACCCAGAACACTGAAGCTTTCTTT.

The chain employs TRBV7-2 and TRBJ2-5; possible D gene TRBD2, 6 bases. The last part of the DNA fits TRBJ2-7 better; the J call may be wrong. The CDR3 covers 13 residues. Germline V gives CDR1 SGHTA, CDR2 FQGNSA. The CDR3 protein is CASSLGGRYEQYF. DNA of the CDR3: TGTGCCAGCAGCTTGGGGGGTCGCTACGAGCAGTACTTC.

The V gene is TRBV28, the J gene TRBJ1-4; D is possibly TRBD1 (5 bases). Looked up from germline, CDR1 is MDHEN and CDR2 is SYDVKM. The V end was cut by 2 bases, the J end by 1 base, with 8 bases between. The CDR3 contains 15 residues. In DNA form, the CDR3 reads TGTGCCAGCAGTTTAGCCGACAGAACTAATGAAAAACTGTTTTTT. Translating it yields CASSLADRTNEKLFF.

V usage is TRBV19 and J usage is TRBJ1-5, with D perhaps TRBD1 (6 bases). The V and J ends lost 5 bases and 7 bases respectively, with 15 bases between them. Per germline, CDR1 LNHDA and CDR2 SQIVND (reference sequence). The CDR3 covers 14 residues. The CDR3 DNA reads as TGTGCCAGTAGTGCCTTGACAGGTCGGCAGCCCCAGCATTTT. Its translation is CASSALTGRQPQHF.

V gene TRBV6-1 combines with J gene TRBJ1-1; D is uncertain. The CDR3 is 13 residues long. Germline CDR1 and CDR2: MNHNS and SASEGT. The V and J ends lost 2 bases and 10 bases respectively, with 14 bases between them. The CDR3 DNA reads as TGTGCCAGCAGTGAACGTGCCGGACTGCTAGCTTTCTTT. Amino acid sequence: CASSERAGLLAFF.

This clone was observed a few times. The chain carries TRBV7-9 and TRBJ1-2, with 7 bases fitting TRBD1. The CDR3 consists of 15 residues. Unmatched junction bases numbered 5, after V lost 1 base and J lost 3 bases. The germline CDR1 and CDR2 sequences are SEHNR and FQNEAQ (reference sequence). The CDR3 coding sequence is TGTGCCAGCAGCTTAGGGAGGGGGCTGGACTATGGCTACACCTTC. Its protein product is CASSLGRGLDYGYTF.

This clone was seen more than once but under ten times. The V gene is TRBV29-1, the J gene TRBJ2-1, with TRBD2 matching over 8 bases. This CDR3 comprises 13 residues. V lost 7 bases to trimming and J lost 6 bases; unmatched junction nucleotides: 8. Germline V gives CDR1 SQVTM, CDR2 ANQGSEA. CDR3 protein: CSALAGSGNEQFF. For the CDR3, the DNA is TGCAGCGCCTTAGCGGGATCAGGCAATGAGCAGTTCTTC.

As DNA, the CDR3 is TGTGCCAGCAGCGTCGTCCCTGGAAACACCATATATTTT. This codes for CASSVVPGNTIYF. The chain couples TRBV7-9 to TRBJ1-3; no firm D call. Trimming stripped 5 bases from V and 2 bases from J, with 7 bases between. Germline V gene data show CDR1 as SEHNR and CDR2 as FQNEAQ (reference sequence). This CDR3 is built from 13 residues. Combining the CDR3 with reference TRBV7-9 and TRBJ1-3 gives the whole variable domain DTGVSQNPRHKITKRGQNVTFRCDPISEHNRLYWYRQTLGQGPEFLTYFQNEAQLEKSRLLSDRFSAERPKGSFSTLEIQRTEQGDSAMYLCASSVVPGNTIYFGEGSWLTVV.

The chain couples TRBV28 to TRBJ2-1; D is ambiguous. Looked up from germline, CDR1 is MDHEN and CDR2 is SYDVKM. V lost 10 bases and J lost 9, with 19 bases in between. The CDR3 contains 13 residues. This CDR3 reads CATQGRSRREQFF. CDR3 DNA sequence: TGTGCCACCCAAGGAAGGAGTCGCCGTGAGCAGTTCTTC.

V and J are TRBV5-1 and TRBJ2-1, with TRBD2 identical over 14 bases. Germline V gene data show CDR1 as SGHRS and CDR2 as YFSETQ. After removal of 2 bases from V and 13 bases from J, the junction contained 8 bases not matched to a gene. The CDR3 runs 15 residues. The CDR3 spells CASSLRRTSGGSQFF. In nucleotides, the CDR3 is TGCGCCAGCAGCTTACGACGGACTAGCGGGGGGTCACAGTTCTTC.

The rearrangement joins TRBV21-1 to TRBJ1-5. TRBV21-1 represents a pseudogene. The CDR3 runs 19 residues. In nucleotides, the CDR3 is TGTGCCAGCAGCAAGTCTCTCGGGGTCAACGGCTGTACTAATCAGCCCCAGCATTTT. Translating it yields CASSKSLGVNGCTNQPQHF.

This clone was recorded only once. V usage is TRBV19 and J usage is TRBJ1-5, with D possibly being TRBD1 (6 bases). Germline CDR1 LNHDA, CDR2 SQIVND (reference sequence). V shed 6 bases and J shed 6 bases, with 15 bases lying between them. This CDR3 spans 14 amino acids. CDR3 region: CASRPQGSSQPQHF. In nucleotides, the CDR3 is TGTGCCAGTAGACCTCAGGGGAGTAGTCAGCCCCAGCATTTT.

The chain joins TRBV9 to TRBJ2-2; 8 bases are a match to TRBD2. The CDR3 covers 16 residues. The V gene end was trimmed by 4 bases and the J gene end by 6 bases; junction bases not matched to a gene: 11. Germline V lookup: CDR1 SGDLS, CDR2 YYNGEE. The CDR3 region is CASSPPGGRSAGELFF. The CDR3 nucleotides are TGTGCCAGCAGCCCCCCGGGGGGGCGTAGCGCCGGGGAGCTGTTTTTT.

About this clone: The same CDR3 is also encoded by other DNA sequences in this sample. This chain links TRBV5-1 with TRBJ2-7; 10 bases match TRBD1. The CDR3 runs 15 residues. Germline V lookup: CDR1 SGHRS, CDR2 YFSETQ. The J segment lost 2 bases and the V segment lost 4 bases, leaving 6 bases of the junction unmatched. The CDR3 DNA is TGCGCCAGCAGCACAATGGGACAGGGGCCCTACGAGCAGTACTTC. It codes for CASSTMGQGPYEQYF.

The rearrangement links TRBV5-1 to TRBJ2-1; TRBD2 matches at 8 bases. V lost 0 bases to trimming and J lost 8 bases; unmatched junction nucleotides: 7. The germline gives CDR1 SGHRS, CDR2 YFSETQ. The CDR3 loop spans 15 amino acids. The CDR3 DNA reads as TGCGCCAGCAGCTTGGCTGGGACTAGTTGGGATGAGCAGTTCTTC. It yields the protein CASSLAGTSWDEQFF.

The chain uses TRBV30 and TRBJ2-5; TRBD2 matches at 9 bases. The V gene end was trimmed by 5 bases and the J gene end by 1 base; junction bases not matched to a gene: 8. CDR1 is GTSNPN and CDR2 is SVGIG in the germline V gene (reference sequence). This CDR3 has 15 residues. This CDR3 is CAWRPSGRSQETQYF. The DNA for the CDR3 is TGTGCCTGGCGCCCCAGCGGGAGGAGCCAAGAGACCCAGTACTTC.

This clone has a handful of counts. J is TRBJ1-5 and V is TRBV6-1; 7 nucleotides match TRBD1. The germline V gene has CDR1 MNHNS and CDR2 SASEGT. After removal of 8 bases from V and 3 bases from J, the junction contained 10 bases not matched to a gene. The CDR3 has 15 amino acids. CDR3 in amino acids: CASARPGGANQPQHF. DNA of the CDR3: TGTGCCAGCGCCCGGCCAGGGGGTGCCAATCAGCCCCAGCATTTT.

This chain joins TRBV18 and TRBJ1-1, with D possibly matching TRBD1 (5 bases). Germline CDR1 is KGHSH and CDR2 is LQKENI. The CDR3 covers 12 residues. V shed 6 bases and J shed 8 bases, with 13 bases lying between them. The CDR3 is CASSLGGGEAFF. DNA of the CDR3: TGTGCCAGCTCCCTGGGGGGGGGAGAAGCTTTCTTT.

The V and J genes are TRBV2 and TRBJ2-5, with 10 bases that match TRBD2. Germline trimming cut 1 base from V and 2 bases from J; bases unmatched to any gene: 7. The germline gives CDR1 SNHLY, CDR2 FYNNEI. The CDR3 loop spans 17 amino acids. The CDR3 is CASSEVGVAGGQETQYF. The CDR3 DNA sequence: TGTGCCAGCAGTGAAGTCGGGGTAGCGGGGGGACAAGAGACCCAGTACTTC.

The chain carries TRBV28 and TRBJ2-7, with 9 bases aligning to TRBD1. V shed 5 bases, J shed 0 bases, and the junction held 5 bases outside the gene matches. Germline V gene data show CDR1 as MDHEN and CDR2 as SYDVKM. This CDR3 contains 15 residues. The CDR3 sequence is CASSHRQGGSYEQYF. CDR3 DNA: TGTGCCAGCAGTCACAGACAGGGGGGCTCCTACGAGCAGTACTTC.

The CDR3 bases are TGTGCCAGCAGCTTAAAGACTAGCGGGAGCAATGAGCAGTTCTTC. Translation: CASSLKTSGSNEQFF. This chain joins TRBV7-8 and TRBJ2-1, with 12 nucleotides matching TRBD2. The germline V gene has CDR1 SGHVS and CDR2 FQNEAQ. The CDR3 is made up of 15 amino acids. With V trimmed by 2 bases and J by 6 bases, 2 bases remained unmatched.

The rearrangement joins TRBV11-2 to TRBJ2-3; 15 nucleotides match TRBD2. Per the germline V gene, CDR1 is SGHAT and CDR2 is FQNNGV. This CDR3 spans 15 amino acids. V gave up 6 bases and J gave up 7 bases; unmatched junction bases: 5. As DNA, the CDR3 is TGTGCCAGCAGGCTGGGACTAGCGGGGGGATATACGCAGTATTTT. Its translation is CASRLGLAGGYTQYF.

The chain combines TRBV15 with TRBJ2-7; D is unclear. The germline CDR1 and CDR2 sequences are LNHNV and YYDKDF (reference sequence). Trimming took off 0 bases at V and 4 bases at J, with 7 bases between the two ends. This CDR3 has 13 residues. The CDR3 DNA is TGTGCCACCAGCAGAGACAAGGAGTACGAGCAGTACTTC. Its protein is CATSRDKEYEQYF.

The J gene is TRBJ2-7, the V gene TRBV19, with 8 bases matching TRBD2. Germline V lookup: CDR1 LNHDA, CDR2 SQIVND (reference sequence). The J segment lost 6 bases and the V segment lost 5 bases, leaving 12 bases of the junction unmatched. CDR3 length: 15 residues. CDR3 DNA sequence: TGTGCCAGTAGTGTTCGATCGGGACTAGTGGGCGAGCAGTACTTC. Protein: CASSVRSGLVGEQYF.